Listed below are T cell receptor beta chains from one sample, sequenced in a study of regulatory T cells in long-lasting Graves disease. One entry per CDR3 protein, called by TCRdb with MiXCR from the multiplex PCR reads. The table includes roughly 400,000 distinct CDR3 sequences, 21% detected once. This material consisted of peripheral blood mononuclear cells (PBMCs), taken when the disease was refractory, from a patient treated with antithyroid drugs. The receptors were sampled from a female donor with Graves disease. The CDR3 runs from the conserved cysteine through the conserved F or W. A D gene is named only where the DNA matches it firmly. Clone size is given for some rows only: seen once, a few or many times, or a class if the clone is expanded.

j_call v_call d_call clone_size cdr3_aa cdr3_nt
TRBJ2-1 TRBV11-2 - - CASSTGEEYNEQFF TGTGCCAGCAGCACGGGGGAGGAATACAATGAGCAGTTCTTC
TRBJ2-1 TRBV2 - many CASRWGLDNEQFF TGTGCCAGCAGGTGGGGACTCGATAATGAGCAGTTCTTC
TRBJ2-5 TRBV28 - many CAARDFRQTQYF TGTGCCGCTCGGGACTTTCGGCAGACCCAGTACTTC
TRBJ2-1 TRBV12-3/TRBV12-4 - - CASSRSWNEQFF TGTGCCAGCAGTCGGAGTTGGAATGAGCAGTTCTTC
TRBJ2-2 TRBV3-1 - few CASSQEGGDGELFF TGTGCCAGCAGCCAAGAAGGGGGGGACGGGGAGCTGTTTTTT
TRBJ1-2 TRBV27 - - CASSSGIGYTF TGTGCCAGCAGTTCCGGGATAGGCTACACCTTC
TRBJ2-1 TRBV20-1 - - CSARALDSSYNEQFF TGCAGTGCTAGGGCGTTAGACAGCTCCTACAATGAGCAGTTCTTC
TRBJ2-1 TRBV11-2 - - CASSSRMNYYNEQFF TGTGCCAGCAGCTCCAGGATGAACTATTACAATGAGCAGTTCTTC
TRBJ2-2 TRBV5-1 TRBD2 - CASSLVSGKSGELFF TGCGCCAGCAGCTTGGTCAGCGGGAAGTCCGGGGAGCTGTTTTTT
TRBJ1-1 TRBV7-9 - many CASSGDLGAEAFF TGTGCCAGCAGCGGAGACCTGGGCGCTGAAGCTTTCTTT
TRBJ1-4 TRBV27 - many CASSMFRGGKEKLFF TGTGCCAGCAGTATGTTCCGGGGGGGAAAGGAAAAACTGTTTTTT
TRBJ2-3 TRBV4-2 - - CASSPTKDSTDTQYF TGTGCCAGCAGCCCAACGAAGGATAGCACAGATACGCAGTATTTT
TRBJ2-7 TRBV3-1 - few CASSQDNRRSYEQYF TGTGCCAGCAGCCAAGACAACCGCCGCTCCTACGAGCAGTACTTC
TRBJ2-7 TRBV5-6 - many CASSLDRRSYEQYF TGTGCCAGCAGCTTGGACAGGCGATCCTACGAGCAGTACTTC
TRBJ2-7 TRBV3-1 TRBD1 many CASSPSQTGISYEQYF TGTGCCAGCAGCCCCTCCCAGACAGGGATCTCCTACGAGCAGTACTTC
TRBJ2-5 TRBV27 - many CASSFIGLPQETQYF TGTGCCAGCAGTTTCATAGGGCTGCCACAAGAGACCCAGTACTTC
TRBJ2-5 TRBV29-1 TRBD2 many CSVENPLAGDQETQYF TGCAGCGTTGAAAACCCACTAGCGGGGGACCAAGAGACCCAGTACTTC
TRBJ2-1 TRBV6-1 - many CASSNSNSYNEQFF TGTGCCAGCAGTAACAGTAACTCCTACAATGAGCAGTTCTTC
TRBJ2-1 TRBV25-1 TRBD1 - CASRAGGNEQFF TGTGCCAGCAGGGCAGGGGGCAATGAGCAGTTCTTC
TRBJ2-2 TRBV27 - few CASSLGGRELFF TGTGCCAGCAGTTTAGGGGGTCGGGAGCTGTTTTTT
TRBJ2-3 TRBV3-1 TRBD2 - CASSQWVAGDTDTQYF TGTGCCAGCAGCCAATGGGTAGCGGGAGATACAGATACGCAGTATTTT
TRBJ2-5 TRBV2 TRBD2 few CASSEEGGTGVETQYF TGTGCCAGCAGTGAAGAGGGAGGGACCGGCGTCGAGACCCAGTACTTC
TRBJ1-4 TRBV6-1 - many CATPAGPNEKLFF TGTGCCACCCCCGCAGGCCCTAATGAAAAACTGTTTTTT
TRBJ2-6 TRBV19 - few CASSAPPVGSGANVLTF TGTGCCAGTAGTGCTCCCCCAGTGGGCTCTGGGGCCAACGTCCTGACTTTC
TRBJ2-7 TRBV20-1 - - CSARGGRVRSSYEQYF TGCAGTGCTAGGGGGGGGCGGGTTAGAAGCTCCTACGAGCAGTACTTC
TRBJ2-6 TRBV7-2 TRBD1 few CASSYTGTVKSGANVLTF TGTGCCAGCAGCTACACCGGGACAGTCAAATCTGGGGCCAACGTCCTGACTTTC
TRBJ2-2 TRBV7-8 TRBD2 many CASSLAPSSGRAGELFF TGTGCCAGCAGCTTAGCCCCCTCTAGCGGGAGGGCCGGGGAGCTGTTTTTT